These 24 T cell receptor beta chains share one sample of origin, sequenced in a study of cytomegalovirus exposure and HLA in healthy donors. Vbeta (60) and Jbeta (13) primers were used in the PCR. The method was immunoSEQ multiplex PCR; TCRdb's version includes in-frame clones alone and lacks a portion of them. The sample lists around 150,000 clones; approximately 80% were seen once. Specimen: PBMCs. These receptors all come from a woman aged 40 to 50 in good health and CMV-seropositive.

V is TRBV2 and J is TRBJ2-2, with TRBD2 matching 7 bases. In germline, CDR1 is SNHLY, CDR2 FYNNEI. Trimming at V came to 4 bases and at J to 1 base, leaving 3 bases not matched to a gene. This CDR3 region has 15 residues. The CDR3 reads CASSGAGRNTGELFF. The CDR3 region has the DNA TGTGCCAGCAGTGGAGCGGGGCGGAACACCGGGGAGCTGTTTTTT.

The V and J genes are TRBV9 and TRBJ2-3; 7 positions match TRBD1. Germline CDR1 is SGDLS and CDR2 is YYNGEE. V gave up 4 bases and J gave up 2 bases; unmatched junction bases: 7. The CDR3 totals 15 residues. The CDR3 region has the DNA TGTGCCAGCAGCCCACTAGGGGGCCCCACAGATACGCAGTATTTT. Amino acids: CASSPLGGPTDTQYF.

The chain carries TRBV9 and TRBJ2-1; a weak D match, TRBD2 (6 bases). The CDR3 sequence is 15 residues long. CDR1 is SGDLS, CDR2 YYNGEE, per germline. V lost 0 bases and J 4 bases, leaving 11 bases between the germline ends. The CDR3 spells CASSVDGRGYNEQFF. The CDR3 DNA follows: TGTGCCAGCAGCGTAGACGGGAGAGGTTACAATGAGCAGTTCTTC.

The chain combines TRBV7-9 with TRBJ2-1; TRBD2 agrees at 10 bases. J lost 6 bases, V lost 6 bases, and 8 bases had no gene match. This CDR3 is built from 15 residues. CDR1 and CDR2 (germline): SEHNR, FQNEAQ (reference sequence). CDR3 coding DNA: TGTGCCAGCAGGGGAGCGGGGGGGCGGGTCAATGAGCAGTTCTTC. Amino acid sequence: CASRGAGGRVNEQFF.

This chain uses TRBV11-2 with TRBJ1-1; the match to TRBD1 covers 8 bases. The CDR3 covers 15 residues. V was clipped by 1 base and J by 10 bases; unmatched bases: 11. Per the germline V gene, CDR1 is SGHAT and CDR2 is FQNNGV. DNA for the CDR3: TGTGCCAGCAGCTTAGGGGGACAGGCAGCCCGTGGAGCTTTCTTT. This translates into CASSLGGQAARGAFF.

The CDR3 region is CASSLAPPQRVDKGREFF. CDR3 nucleotide sequence: TGTGCCAGCAGCTTAGCGCCTCCCCAGCGGGTGGACAAAGGAAGGGAGTTCTTC. The chain is built from TRBV7-9 and TRBJ2-1; perhaps TRBD2 as D (6 bases). The CDR3 runs to 18 residues. Per the germline V gene, CDR1 is SEHNR and CDR2 is FQNEAQ (reference sequence). The V gene lost 0 bases and the J gene lost 14 bases, with 29 bases spanning the gap.

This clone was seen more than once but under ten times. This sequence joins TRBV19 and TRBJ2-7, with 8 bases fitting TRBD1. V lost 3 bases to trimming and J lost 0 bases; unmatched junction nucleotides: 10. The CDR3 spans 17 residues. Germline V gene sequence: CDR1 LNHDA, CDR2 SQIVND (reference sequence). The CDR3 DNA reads TGTGCCAGTAGTATGGGCACCGGGACAGGATTCTCCTACGAGCAGTACTTC. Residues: CASSMGTGTGFSYEQYF.

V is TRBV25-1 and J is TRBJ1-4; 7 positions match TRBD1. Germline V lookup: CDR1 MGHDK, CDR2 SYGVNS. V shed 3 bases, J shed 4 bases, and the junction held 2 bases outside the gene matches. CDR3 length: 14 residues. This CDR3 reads CASSEGQFNEKLFF. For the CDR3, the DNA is TGTGCCAGCAGTGAGGGACAGTTTAATGAAAAACTGTTTTTT.

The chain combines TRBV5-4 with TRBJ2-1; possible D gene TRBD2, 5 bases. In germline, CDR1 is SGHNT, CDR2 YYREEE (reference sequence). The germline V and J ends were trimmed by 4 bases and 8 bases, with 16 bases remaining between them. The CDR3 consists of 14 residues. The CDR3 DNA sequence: TGTGCCAGCAGCCCCTGGACTGCCTCGGATGAGCAGTTCTTC. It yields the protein CASSPWTASDEQFF.

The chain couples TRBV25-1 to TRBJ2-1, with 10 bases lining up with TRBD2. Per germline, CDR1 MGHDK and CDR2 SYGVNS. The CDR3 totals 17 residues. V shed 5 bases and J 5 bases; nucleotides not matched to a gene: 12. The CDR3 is CASSSLEAGGQDNEQFF. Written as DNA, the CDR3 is TGTGCCAGCAGTTCGCTGGAAGCGGGGGGGCAGGACAATGAGCAGTTCTTC.

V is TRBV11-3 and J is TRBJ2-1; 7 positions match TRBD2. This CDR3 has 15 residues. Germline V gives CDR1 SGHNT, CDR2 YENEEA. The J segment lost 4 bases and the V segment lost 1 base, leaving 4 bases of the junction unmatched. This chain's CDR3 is CASSLGWGGYNEQFF. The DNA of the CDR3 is TGTGCCAGCAGCTTAGGTTGGGGGGGGTACAATGAGCAGTTCTTC.

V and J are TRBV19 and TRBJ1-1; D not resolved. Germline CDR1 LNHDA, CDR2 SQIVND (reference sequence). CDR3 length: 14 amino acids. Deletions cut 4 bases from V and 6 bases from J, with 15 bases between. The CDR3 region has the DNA TGTGCCAGTAGTAACTCACACGGTAGCCCTGAAGCTTTCTTT. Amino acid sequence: CASSNSHGSPEAFF.

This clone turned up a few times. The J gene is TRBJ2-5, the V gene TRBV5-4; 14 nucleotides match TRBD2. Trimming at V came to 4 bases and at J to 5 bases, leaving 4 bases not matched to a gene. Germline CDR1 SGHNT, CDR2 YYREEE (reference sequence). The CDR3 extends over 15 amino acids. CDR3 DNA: TGTGCCAGCAGCCCGGGACTAGCGGGAGTGGAGACCCAGTACTTC. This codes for CASSPGLAGVETQYF.

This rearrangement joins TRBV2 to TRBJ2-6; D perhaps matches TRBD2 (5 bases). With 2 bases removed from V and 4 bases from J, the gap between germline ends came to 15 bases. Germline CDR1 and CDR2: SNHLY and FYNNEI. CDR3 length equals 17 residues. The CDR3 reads CASSEYDLASGANVLTF. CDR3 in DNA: TGTGCCAGCAGTGAATATGACCTAGCCTCGGGGGCCAACGTCCTGACTTTC. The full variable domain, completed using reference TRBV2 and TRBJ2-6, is EPEVTQTPSHQVTQMGQEVILRCVPISNHLYFYWYRQILGQKVEFLVSFYNNEISEKSEIFDDQFSVERPDGSNFTLKIRSTKLEDSAMYFCASSEYDLASGANVLTFGAGSRLTVL.

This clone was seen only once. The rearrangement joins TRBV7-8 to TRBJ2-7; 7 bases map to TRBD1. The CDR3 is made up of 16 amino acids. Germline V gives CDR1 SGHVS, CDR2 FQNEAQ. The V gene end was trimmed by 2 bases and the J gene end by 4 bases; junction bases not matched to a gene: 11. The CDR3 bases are TGTGCCAGCAGCTTAATTAAGGGGGCGCGCTATTACGAGCAGTACTTC. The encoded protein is CASSLIKGARYYEQYF.

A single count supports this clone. The CDR3 DNA is TGCGCCAGCAGCTTCGCCCTAGGCTCCTACGAGCAGTACTTC. This translates into CASSFALGSYEQYF. J is TRBJ2-7 and V is TRBV5-1; no firm D call. The CDR3 spans 14 residues. Germline CDR1 reads SGHRS; CDR2 reads YFSETQ. V gave up 2 bases and J gave up 0 bases, with 9 bases separating them.

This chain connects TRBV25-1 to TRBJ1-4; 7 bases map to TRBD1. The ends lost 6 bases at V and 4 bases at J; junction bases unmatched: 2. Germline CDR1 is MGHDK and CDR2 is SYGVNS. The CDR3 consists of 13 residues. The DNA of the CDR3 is TGTGCCAGCAGCGACAGGGTTAATGAAAAACTGTTTTTT. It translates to CASSDRVNEKLFF.

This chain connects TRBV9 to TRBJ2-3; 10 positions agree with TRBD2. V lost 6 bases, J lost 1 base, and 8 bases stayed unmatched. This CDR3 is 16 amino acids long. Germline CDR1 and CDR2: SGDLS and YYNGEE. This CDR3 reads CASNSQLAGGTDTQYF. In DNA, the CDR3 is TGTGCCAGCAACTCGCAGCTAGCGGGAGGCACAGATACGCAGTATTTT.

The CDR3 nucleotides are TGTGCCAGCAGTTCGACAGGGGGCGCGGTGTACATTCAGTACTTC. It codes for CASSSTGGAVYIQYF. The V and J genes are TRBV2 and TRBJ2-4; 10 bases match TRBD1. Germline values: CDR1 SNHLY, CDR2 FYNNEI. This CDR3 spans 15 amino acids. V lost 5 bases and J lost 8; bases outside the gene matches: 9.

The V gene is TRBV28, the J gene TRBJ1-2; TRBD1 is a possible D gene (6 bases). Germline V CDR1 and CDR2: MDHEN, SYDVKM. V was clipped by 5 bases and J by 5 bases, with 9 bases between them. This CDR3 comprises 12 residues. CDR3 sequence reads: CASSAQGYGYTF. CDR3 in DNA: TGTGCCAGCAGTGCACAGGGTTATGGCTACACCTTC.

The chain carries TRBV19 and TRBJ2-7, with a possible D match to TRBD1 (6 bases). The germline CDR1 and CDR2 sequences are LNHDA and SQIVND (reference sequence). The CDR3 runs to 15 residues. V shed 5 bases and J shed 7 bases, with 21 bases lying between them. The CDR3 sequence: CASSDPGTNRREQYF. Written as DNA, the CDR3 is TGTGCCAGTAGTGACCCCGGGACAAATCGGAGGGAGCAGTACTTC. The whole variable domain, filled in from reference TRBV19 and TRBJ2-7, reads DGGITQSPKYLFRKEGQNVTLSCEQNLNHDAMYWYRQDPGQGLRLIYYSQIVNDFQKGDIAEGYSVSREKKESFPLTVTSAQKNPTAFYLCASSDPGTNRREQYFGPGTRLTVT.

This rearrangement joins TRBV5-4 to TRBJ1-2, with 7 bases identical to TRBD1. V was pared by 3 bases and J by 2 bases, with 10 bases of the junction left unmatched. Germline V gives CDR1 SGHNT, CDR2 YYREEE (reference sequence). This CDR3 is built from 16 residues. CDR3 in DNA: TGTGCCAGCAGCTCTCCCCCGGGGGACAGCAACTATGGCTACACCTTC. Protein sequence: CASSSPPGDSNYGYTF.

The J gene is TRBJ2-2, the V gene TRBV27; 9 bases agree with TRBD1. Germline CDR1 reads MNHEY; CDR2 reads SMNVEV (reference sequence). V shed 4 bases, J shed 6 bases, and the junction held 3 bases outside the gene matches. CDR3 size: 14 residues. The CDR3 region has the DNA TGTGCCAGCAGTTCTTGGACAGGGGCCGGGGAGCTGTTTTTT. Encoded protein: CASSSWTGAGELFF.

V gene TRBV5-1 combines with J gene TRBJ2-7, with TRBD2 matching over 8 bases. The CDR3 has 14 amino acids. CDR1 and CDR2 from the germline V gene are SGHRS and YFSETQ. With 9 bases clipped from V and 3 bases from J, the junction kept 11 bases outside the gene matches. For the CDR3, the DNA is TGCGCCACCGCCCGGGGGGGAAATGACTACGAGCAGTACTTC. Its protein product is CATARGGNDYEQYF.